This entry features one T cell receptor beta chain sequence. Its antigen is not known. The CDR3 has 16 amino acids. The V segment lost 3 bases and the J segment 4 bases; nucleotides outside the gene matches: 9. CDR1 is SGHTA and CDR2 is FQGNSA in the germline V gene. Vbeta (60) and Jbeta (13) primers were used in the PCR. TCRdb's copy holds only in-frame clones and misses some; the assay was immunoSEQ multiplex PCR. In the table there are tens of thousands of clones, 75% to 80% of which are singletons. This sample was included in a study of cytomegalovirus exposure and HLA in healthy donors. Study-wide points: Accounts indicate the classifier identified cytomegalovirus status with strong specificity and sensitivity. Three CMV-associated chains proved CMV antigen-specific in vitro. Among the most significant clusters, several appeared linked to common viral pathogens in a later analysis. Exclusion as indistinguishable affected some V segments, including TRBV6-2 and TRBV6-3.

The origin of this receptor is a female donor in good health and CMV-seronegative. What was sequenced was PBMCs. V is TRBV7-2 and J is TRBJ1-2; 9 bases fit TRBD1. CDR3 nucleotide sequence: TGTGCCAGCAGCTTGGCGACAGGGGGTTTTACCTATGGCTACACCTTC. Protein product: CASSLATGGFTYGYTF.